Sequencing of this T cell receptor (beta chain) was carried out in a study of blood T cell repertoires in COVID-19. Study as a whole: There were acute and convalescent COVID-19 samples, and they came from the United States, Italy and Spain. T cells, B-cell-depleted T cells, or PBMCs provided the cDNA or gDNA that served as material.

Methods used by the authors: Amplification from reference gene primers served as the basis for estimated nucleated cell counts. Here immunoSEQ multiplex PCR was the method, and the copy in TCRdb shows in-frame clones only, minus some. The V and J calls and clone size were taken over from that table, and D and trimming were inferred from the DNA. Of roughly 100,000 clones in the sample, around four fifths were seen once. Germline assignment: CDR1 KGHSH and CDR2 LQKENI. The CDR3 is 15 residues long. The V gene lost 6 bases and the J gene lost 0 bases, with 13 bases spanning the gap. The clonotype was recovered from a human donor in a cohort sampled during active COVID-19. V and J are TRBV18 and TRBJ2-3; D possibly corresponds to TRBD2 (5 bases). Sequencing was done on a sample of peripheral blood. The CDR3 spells CASSADYRSTDTQYF. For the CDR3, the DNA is TGTGCCAGCTCGGCCGACTACCGGAGCACAGATACGCAGTATTTT.